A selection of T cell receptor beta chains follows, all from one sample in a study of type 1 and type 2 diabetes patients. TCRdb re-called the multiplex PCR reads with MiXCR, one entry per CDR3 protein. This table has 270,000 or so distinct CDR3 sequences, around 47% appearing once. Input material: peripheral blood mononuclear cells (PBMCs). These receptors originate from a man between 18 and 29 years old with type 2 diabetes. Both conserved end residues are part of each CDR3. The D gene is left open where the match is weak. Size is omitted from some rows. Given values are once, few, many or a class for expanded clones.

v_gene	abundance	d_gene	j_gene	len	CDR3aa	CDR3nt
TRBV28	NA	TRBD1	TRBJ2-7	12	CATGQGALEQYF	TGTGCCACGGGACAGGGGGCGCTCGAGCAGTACTTC
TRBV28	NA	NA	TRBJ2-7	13	CASSSGDSYEQYF	TGTGCCAGCAGTTCGGGAGACTCCTACGAGCAGTACTTC
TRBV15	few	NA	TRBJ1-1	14	CATSRVGADTEAFF	TGTGCCACCAGCCGTGTGGGCGCGGACACTGAAGCTTTCTTT
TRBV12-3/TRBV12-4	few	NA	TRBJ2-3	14	CASSPLQDTDTQYF	TGTGCCAGCAGTCCATTACAGGACACAGATACGCAGTATTTT
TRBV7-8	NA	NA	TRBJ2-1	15	CASSLAPPSVAEQFF	TGTGCCAGCAGCTTAGCCCCCCCTAGCGTCGCTGAGCAGTTCTTC
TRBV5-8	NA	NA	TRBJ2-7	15	CASSSFGVTDYEQYF	TGTGCCAGCAGCTCATTCGGGGTCACCGACTACGAGCAGTACTTC
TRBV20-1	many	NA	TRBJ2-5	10	CSASVPTQYF	TGCAGTGCTAGCGTTCCGACCCAGTACTTC
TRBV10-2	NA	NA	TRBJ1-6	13	CASSESQNSPLHF	TGCGCCAGCAGTGAGTCGCAGAATTCACCCCTCCACTTT
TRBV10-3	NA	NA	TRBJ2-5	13	CAISESQAGEQYF	TGTGCCATCAGTGAGTCGCAGGCCGGGGAGCAGTACTTC
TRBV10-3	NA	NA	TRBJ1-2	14	CASTTGGFNYGYTF	TGTGCCAGCACCACCGGTGGGTTTAACTATGGCTACACCTTC
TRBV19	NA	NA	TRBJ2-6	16	CASSYPSDSGANVLTF	TGTGCCAGTAGCTACCCCTCGGACTCTGGGGCCAACGTCCTGACTTTC
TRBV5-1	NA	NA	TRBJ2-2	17	CASSLVWAGADTGELFF	TGCGCCAGCAGCTTGGTTTGGGCGGGGGCAGACACCGGGGAGCTGTTTTTT
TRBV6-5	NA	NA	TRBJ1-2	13	CASSYGAGLGYTF	TGTGCCAGCAGTTACGGTGCAGGGCTTGGCTACACCTTC
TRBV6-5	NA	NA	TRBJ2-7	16	CASSPTGRPAVYEQYF	TGTGCCAGCAGTCCAACAGGGCGGCCGGCAGTCTACGAGCAGTACTTC
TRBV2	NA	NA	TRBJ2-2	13	CASSAGNTGELSF	TGTGCCAGCAGTGCGGGGAACACCGGGGAGCTGTCTTTT
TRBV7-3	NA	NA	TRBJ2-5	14	CASSETGLQETQYF	TGTGCCAGCAGCGAAACAGGGTTGCAAGAGACCCAGTACTTC
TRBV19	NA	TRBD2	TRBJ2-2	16	CASSSLAGVGTGELFF	TGTGCCAGTAGTTCTTTAGCGGGAGTGGGCACCGGGGAGCTGTTTTTT
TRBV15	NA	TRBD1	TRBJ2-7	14	CATSTRGTGDEQYF	TGTGCCACCAGCACCCGGGGGACAGGGGACGAGCAGTACTTC
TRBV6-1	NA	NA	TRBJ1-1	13	CASSDSGGTEAFF	TGTGCCAGCAGTGATTCGGGTGGGACTGAAGCTTTCTTT
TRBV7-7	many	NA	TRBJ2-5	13	CASSSGQEETQYF	TGTGCCAGCAGCTCGGGACAAGAGGAGACCCAGTACTTC
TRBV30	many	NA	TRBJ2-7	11	CAWREAYEQYF	TGTGCCTGGAGGGAGGCGTACGAGCAGTACTTC
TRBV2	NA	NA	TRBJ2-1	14	CATFGAMSSYEQFF	TGTGCCACCTTCGGGGCGATGAGCTCCTACGAGCAGTTCTTC
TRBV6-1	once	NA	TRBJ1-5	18	CASSNYREGKGKNQPQHF	TGTGCCAGCAGTAATTACAGGGAGGGGAAGGGTAAGAATCAGCCCCAGCATTTT
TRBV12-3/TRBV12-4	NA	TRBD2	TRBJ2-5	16	CASSFRTSGRTETQYF	TGTGCCAGCAGTTTCCGGACTAGCGGGAGAACAGAGACCCAGTACTTC
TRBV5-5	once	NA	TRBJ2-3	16	CASSLDFRDTPDTQYF	TGTGCCAGCAGCTTGGATTTCCGGGACACACCAGATACGCAGTATTTT